This T cell receptor beta chain was sequenced during a study of technical replicates of blood from a few donors (dated 2017 in TCRdb). The library was built by means of the immunoSEQ multiplex PCR assay. What TCRdb holds here is the immuneACCESS table cut down to in-frame rearrangements. Part of the clones is not present; checked against another copy, under half of the missing clones reflect an unresolved V gene, and the others are unexplained. The sample table contains about 56,000 clones; only one count was recorded for 80% to 95% of them. The ten largest clonotypes hold 3.5% to 4.5% of the sample. About this clone itself: Its antigen is not yet known. Per-base qualities were not stored, and no clone one base away is much larger.

From the cysteine up to the phenylalanine, the CDR3 has a length of 13 residues. The sequence is cut down to CDR3 DNA, 39 bases in frame from base 1. After removal of 6 bases from V and 3 bases from J, the junction retains 3 bases not matched to a gene. Per the germline V gene, SQVTM is the CDR1 and ANQGSEA is the CDR2. What was sequenced was PBMCs. The rearrangement combines TRBV29-1 with TRBJ2-5; TRBD1 matches 11 bases in the middle. This TCR derives from a human donor in good health. Some clones in this sample may be carry-over from other donors' samples. The sequence in DNA is TGCAGCGTCTGGGACAGGGGGAAAGAGACCCAGTACTTC. Its amino acids are CSVWDRGKETQYF.